This T cell receptor beta chain was recovered during a study of T cells in Graves' hyperthyroidism and ophthalmopathy. RNA transcripts were the template for amplifying TCR beta CDR3 regions. HTBI primers were employed in a first-round RT-PCR of the TCR CDR3. A single record per CDR3 protein comes from TCRdb applying MiXCR to the multiplex PCR reads. Of around 260,000 distinct CDR3 sequences in the sample, approximately 26% were seen once. Diagnosis of hyperthyroidism was new in patients aged 18 to 65, and its duration was under 2 months. Uncontrolled infections, other autoimmune diseases, pregnancy or lactation led to exclusion of patients. The CDR3 covers 14 residues. The junction had 3 bases not matched to a gene; V was cut back by 5 bases and J by 1 base. Germline CDR1 is MNHNS and CDR2 is SASEGT. Only a few counts were recorded for this clonotype. The antigen is unknown. Study outcomes and limitations: A model using 13 V-J features told ophthalmopathy apart from stable hyperthyroidism. Blood also contained most expanded thyroid clonotypes above 0.001.

Sequencing used blood. This clonotype originated in a man aged 35 to 55 with Graves' hyperthyroidism that later progressed to Graves' ophthalmopathy. This chain uses TRBV6-1 with TRBJ1-1; 8 bases fit TRBD1. The CDR3 nucleotides read TGTGCCAGCAGTCCCACAGGGGGGAACACTGAAGCTTTCTTT. Its translation: CASSPTGGNTEAFF.